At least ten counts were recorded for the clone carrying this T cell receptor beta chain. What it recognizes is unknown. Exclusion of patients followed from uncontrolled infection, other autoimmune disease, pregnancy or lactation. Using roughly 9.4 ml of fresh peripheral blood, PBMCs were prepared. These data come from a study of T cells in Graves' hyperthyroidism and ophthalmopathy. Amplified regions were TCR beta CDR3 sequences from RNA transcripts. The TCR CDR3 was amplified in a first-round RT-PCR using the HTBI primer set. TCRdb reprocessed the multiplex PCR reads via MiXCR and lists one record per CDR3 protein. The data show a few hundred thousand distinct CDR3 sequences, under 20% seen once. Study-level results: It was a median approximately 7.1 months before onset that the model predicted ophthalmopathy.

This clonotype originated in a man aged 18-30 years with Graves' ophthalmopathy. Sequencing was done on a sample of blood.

The CDR3 bases are TGTGCCAGCAGTTATGGGATAGCGGGGGTCCCAGATACGCAGTATTTT. Translation: CASSYGIAGVPDTQYF. The rearrangement links TRBV6-2 or TRBV6-3 to TRBJ2-3; TRBD2 matches at 9 bases. The CDR3 extends over 16 amino acids. V was clipped by 3 bases and J by 4 bases; unmatched bases: 8. Looked up from germline, CDR1 is MNHEY and CDR2 is SVGEGT.